This TCR beta chain appears in the sequencing data of a study of PD-1 blockade in classical Hodgkin lymphoma. Findings and limits, study-wide: The baseline diversity of complete responders showed similarity to that of newly diagnosed patients. At C4D1, TCR diversity had climbed significantly for CD4+ cells, though not for CD8+ cells.

Germline V gene sequence: CDR1 MGHRA, CDR2 YSYEKL. The CDR3 totals 20 residues. V shed 0 bases and J shed 6 bases, with 26 bases lying between them. Regarding this clone: Its cognate antigen is unknown.

Here immunoSEQ multiplex PCR was the method, and the copy in TCRdb shows in-frame clones only, minus some. The sample carries around 37,000 clones, roughly 92% recorded once. Time point denoted: cycle 4 day 1 (C4D1), after more than five weeks of nivolumab. Autologous stem cell transplantation was followed by relapse in every patient, and brentuximab vedotin exposure varied. The authors purified CD4+ T cells from thawed PBMCs by magnetic negative selection. The input for sequencing was CD4+ T cells from blood, taken before the fourth cycle of nivolumab. The receptor was derived from a human donor with classical Hodgkin lymphoma. The chain joins TRBV4-1 to TRBJ2-2; the D call may be TRBD1 or TRBD2 (5 bases each). The CDR3 nucleotides read TGCGCCAGCAGCCAAGATCGGATTTCGGCGGGCCCTGGGGGAGCCGGGGAGCTGTTTTTT. It specifies CASSQDRISAGPGGAGELFF.